This T cell receptor beta chain was retrieved from a study of blood T cell repertoires in COVID-19. In the study overall: Sites across the United States, Italy and Spain contributed samples from acute and convalescent COVID-19. Nucleic acid was either cDNA or gDNA, and it came from T cells, B-cell-depleted T cells, or PBMCs.

The CDR3 length is 13 residues. V dropped 7 bases and J dropped 1; count of bases not matched to a gene: 6. The V gene's germline CDR1 is SQVTM and CDR2 ANQGSEA. In the original processing: Quantification of nucleated cells was approximated via reference gene primer amplification. The method was immunoSEQ multiplex PCR; TCRdb's version includes in-frame clones alone and lacks a portion of them. V and J calls and clone size are as listed in that table; D and trimming were resolved from the DNA. The table lists some 200,000 clones, under 85% of them singletons. Material for sequencing was peripheral blood. This TCR was recovered from a woman between 40 and 50 years old with acute or convalescent COVID-19. The rearrangement uses TRBV29-1 and TRBJ1-1; 7 bases align to TRBD1. CDR3 protein: CSGVGTENTEAFF. CDR3 DNA: TGCAGCGGGGTTGGGACAGAGAACACTGAAGCTTTCTTT.